This entry concerns a single TCR beta chain. The data originate from a study of identical twins. The authors used template switching to add a universal primer site and gave cDNA unique molecular identifiers. Each CDR3 protein gets one entry after TCRdb re-called the 5' RACE reads with MiXCR. The table lists 1.5 million to 2 million distinct CDR3 sequences, about 30% of them singletons. The V end lost 8 bases, the J end lost 9 bases, and 14 bases lay between the germline ends. There are 12 residues in the CDR3. Germline V lookup: CDR1 MNHNY, CDR2 SVGAGI (reference sequence). The sequence came from a newborn girl in good health. The sequenced sample consisted of cord blood. The chain is built from TRBV6-6 and TRBJ2-1; no clear D. In DNA, the CDR3 is TGTGCCAGCGCGGTAGGGAACAGTGAGCAGTTCTTC. As protein: CASAVGNSEQFF.